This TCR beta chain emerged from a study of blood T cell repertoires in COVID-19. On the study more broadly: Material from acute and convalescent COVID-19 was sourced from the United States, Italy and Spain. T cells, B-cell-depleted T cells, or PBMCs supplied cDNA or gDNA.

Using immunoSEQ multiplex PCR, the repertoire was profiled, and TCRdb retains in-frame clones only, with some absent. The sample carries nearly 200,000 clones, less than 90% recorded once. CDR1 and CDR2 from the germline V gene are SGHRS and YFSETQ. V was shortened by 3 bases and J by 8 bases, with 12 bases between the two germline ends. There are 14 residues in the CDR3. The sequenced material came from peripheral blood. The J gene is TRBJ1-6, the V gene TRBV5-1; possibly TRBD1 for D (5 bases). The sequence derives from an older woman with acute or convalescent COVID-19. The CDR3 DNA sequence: TGCGCCAGCAGCTATGGGGGAGGAGATTCACCCCTCCACTTT. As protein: CASSYGGGDSPLHF. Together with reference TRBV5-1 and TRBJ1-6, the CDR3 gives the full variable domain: KAGVTQTPRYLIKTRGQQVTLSCSPISGHRSVSWYQQTPGQGLQFLFEYFSETQRNKGNFPGRFSGRQFSNSRSEMNVSTLELGDSALYLCASSYGGGDSPLHFGNGTRLTVT.